The TCR beta chain under discussion was sequenced for a study of cytomegalovirus exposure and HLA in healthy donors. Clones were read by immunoSEQ multiplex PCR, and TCRdb kept only the in-frame ones, dropping some. The top ten clones hold over 1.3% of a sample with fewer than 120,000 clones, 88% of them seen once. The sample taken for sequencing was PBMCs. The sequence derives from a woman aged 25 to 39 in good health and CMV-seropositive.

The CDR3, as DNA: TGCGCCAGCAGCCAAGAGAGCGGGACAGGGGATGGCTACACCTTC. This gives the protein CASSQESGTGDGYTF. The chain combines TRBV4-3 with TRBJ1-2, with 10 bases that match TRBD1. This CDR3 is built from 15 residues. V gave up 0 bases and J gave up 6 bases; unmatched junction bases: 4. CDR1 LGHNA and CDR2 YSLEER come from the germline V gene.